Below, 18 T cell receptor beta chains from the same sample are listed, as sequenced in a study of cytomegalovirus exposure and HLA in healthy donors. Researchers ran the PCR with 60 Vbeta and 13 Jbeta primers. Data came from immunoSEQ multiplex PCR; TCRdb stores just in-frame clones and leaves some out. The sample table includes some 23,000 clones. The sample taken for sequencing was PBMCs. These receptors all come from a male donor in good health and CMV-seropositive.

The chain uses TRBV6-5 and TRBJ1-1, with 7 bases aligning to TRBD1. The CDR3 has 13 residues. CDR1 is MNHEY, CDR2 SVGAGI, per germline. After removal of 2 bases from V and 5 bases from J, the junction contained 2 bases not matched to a gene. The CDR3 DNA sequence: TGTGCCAGCAGTTACCCAGGGGGGACTGAAGCTTTCTTT. The encoded protein is CASSYPGGTEAFF.

The chain joins TRBV7-9 to TRBJ1-2; 9 nucleotides line up with TRBD1. This CDR3 comprises 14 residues. Trimming removed 6 bases from V and 4 bases from J; junction bases left unmatched: 6. CDR1 is SEHNR, CDR2 FQNEAQ, per germline (reference sequence). The CDR3 protein is CASSLTDRGYGYTF. The CDR3 DNA reads TGTGCCAGCAGTTTAACGGACAGGGGCTATGGCTACACCTTC.

This chain links TRBV27 with TRBJ2-7; 9 bases match TRBD1. Germline-derived CDR1 and CDR2 are MNHEY and SMNVEV (reference sequence). V gave up 4 bases and J gave up 1 base; unmatched junction bases: 2. The CDR3 extends over 14 amino acids. CDR3 in DNA: TGTGCCAGCAGTTCGGGACAGGGTTCCTACGAGCAGTACTTC. This sequence encodes CASSSGQGSYEQYF.

This rearrangement joins TRBV28 to TRBJ2-7; 11 bases align to TRBD1. Germline assignment: CDR1 MDHEN and CDR2 SYDVKM. Unmatched junction bases numbered 6, after V lost 4 bases and J lost 4 bases. The CDR3 covers 15 residues. For the CDR3, the DNA is TGTGCCAGCAGTTCCGGACAGGGGGCACTATACGAGCAGTACTTC. Protein sequence: CASSSGQGALYEQYF. The complete variable domain, with remaining parts taken from reference TRBV28 and TRBJ2-7, reads DVKVTQSSRYLVKRTGEKVFLECVQDMDHENMFWYRQDPGLGLRLIYFSYDVKMKEKGDIPEGYSVSREKKERFSLILESASTNQTSMYLCASSSGQGALYEQYFGPGTRLTVT.

The rearrangement links TRBV30 to TRBJ1-5; D perhaps matches TRBD1 (6 bases). This CDR3 contains 13 residues. CDR1 is GTSNPN, CDR2 SVGIG, per germline (reference sequence). Trimming took off 2 bases at V and 6 bases at J, with 11 bases between the two ends. The CDR3 reads CAWSTRGTQPQHF. The CDR3 region has the DNA TGTGCCTGGAGTACAAGGGGGACTCAGCCCCAGCATTTT.

The chain couples TRBV6-4 to TRBJ1-1; D is unresolved. This CDR3 region has 11 residues. Looked up from germline, CDR1 is MRHNA and CDR2 is SNTAGT. The V gene lost 2 bases and the J gene lost 8 bases, with 6 bases spanning the gap. CDR3 nucleotide sequence: TGTGCCAGCAGTGACGGGAGGGAAGCTTTCTTT. This encodes CASSDGREAFF.

This sequence joins TRBV5-1 and TRBJ1-1; D gene ambiguous. This CDR3 has 14 residues. From germline, CDR1 is SGHRS and CDR2 YFSETQ. Trimming took 2 bases from V and 1 from J, leaving 9 bases between them. CDR3 residues: CASSFGSGNTEAFF. The CDR3, as DNA: TGCGCCAGCAGCTTTGGCTCGGGGAACACTGAAGCTTTCTTT.

The chain has TRBV6-5 and TRBJ1-1; 8 bases fit TRBD1. Per the germline V gene, CDR1 is MNHEY and CDR2 is SVGAGI. The junction had 8 bases not matched to a gene; V was cut back by 6 bases and J by 2 bases. This CDR3 is built from 15 residues. The CDR3 protein is CASREGQVLNTEAFF. The CDR3, as DNA: TGTGCCAGCAGAGAGGGACAGGTCCTAAACACTGAAGCTTTCTTT.

This chain uses TRBV6-5 with TRBJ2-3; 13 nucleotides align to TRBD2. Germline V CDR1 and CDR2: MNHEY, SVGAGI. The CDR3 is 15 residues long. V trimming: 6 bases; J trimming: 4 bases; junction bases outside the gene matches: 4. The CDR3 sequence is CASSRTSGSSDTQYF. CDR3 in DNA: TGTGCCAGCAGCCGGACTAGCGGGAGTTCAGATACGCAGTATTTT.

This chain joins TRBV7-9 and TRBJ2-3; unclear D gene. Germline values: CDR1 SEHNR, CDR2 FQNEAQ (reference sequence). The CDR3 is made up of 14 amino acids. Trimming removed 1 base at V and 6 bases at J, with 11 bases between. This chain's CDR3 is CASSLVLGFDTQYF. CDR3 in DNA: TGTGCCAGCAGCTTAGTTTTGGGCTTCGATACGCAGTATTTT.

In nucleotides, the CDR3 is TGTGCCAGCAGTTACTCAGGGCTAGCGGGTGACGAGCAGTACTTC. Amino acids: CASSYSGLAGDEQYF. The chain has TRBV6-5 and TRBJ2-7; 8 bases agree with TRBD2. The germline V gene encodes CDR1 MNHEY and CDR2 SVGAGI. V shed 0 bases, J shed 5 bases, and the junction held 6 bases outside the gene matches. The CDR3 runs to 15 residues.

The chain links TRBV5-4 to TRBJ2-7; 10 bases fit TRBD2. Germline loops: CDR1 SGHNT, CDR2 YYREEE (reference sequence). This CDR3 region has 15 residues. Losses at the gene ends were 4 bases for V and 6 bases for J; bases not matched to a gene: 10. The CDR3 region has the DNA TGTGCCAGCAGCATTCTAGCGGGAGTGGGGGGCGAGCAGTACTTC. Residues: CASSILAGVGGEQYF.

The rearrangement links TRBV7-3 to TRBJ2-3; TRBD2 aligns across 7 bases. There are 15 residues in the CDR3. Germline V gives CDR1 SGHTA, CDR2 FQGTGA. V dropped 2 bases and J dropped 4; count of bases not matched to a gene: 6. CDR3 in amino acids: CASSLGGRWSDTQYF. CDR3 sequence (DNA): TGTGCCAGCAGCTTAGGCGGGAGATGGTCAGATACGCAGTATTTT. Full variable domain (missing parts from reference TRBV7-3 and TRBJ2-3): GAGVSQTPSNKVTEKGKYVELRCDPISGHTALYWYRQSLGQGPEFLIYFQGTGAADDSGLPNDRFFAVRPEGSVSTLKIQRTERGDSAVYLCASSLGGRWSDTQYFGPGTRLTVL.

The V and J genes are TRBV27 and TRBJ2-7, with D possibly being TRBD1 (5 bases). The germline V gene encodes CDR1 MNHEY and CDR2 SMNVEV (reference sequence). The CDR3 consists of 18 residues. Trimming took 2 bases from V and 4 from J, leaving 24 bases between them. DNA of the CDR3: TGTGCCAGCAGTTTAAATCCCCCAGGGTCTGTCGATGTGTACGAGCAGTACTTC. Translating gives CASSLNPPGSVDVYEQYF.

The J gene is TRBJ2-6, the V gene TRBV6-5; D not resolved. The CDR3 runs 15 residues. V dropped 5 bases and J dropped 0 bases, with 8 bases sitting between them. Germline assignment: CDR1 MNHEY and CDR2 SVGAGI. CDR3 amino acids: CASSPSLSGANVLTF. CDR3 nucleotides: TGTGCCAGCAGTCCCTCACTCTCTGGGGCCAACGTCCTGACTTTC.

The chain carries TRBV19 and TRBJ1-5; D might be TRBD1 (5 bases). CDR1 and CDR2 (germline): LNHDA, SQIVND (reference sequence). CDR3 length: 16 residues. The germline V and J ends were trimmed by 6 bases and 2 bases, with 17 bases remaining between them. CDR3: CASSAVGGSRNQPQHF. As DNA, the CDR3 is TGTGCCAGTAGCGCTGTGGGGGGTTCCCGCAATCAGCCCCAGCATTTT.

The chain has TRBV5-6 and TRBJ1-1; 7 nucleotides agree with TRBD1. CDR1 and CDR2 (germline): SGHDT, YYEEEE. Losses at the gene ends were 1 base for V and 6 bases for J; bases not matched to a gene: 3. This CDR3 is built from 13 residues. The DNA for the CDR3 is TGTGCCAGCAGCTTGACCGGGACAGCTGAAGCTTTCTTT. Its translation: CASSLTGTAEAFF.

The chain combines TRBV20-1 with TRBJ1-1, with D unclear. Germline CDR1 is DFQATT and CDR2 is SNEGSKA (reference sequence). Between the trimmed V and J ends, which lost 3 bases and 6 bases, there was a span of 8 bases. The length of the CDR3 is 11 residues. CDR3: CSARVSAEAFF. CDR3 DNA: TGCAGTGCTAGGGTCAGTGCTGAAGCTTTCTTT.